A single sample is the source of the 30 T cell receptor beta chains below, sequenced in a study of Ad26.COV2.S vaccination and SARS-CoV-2 variants. Some clones are missing from TCRdb's copy, which holds only in-frame ones; the method was immunoSEQ multiplex PCR. The table has about 39,000 clones, roughly 80% seen once. The input for sequencing was peripheral blood, taken after recovery from COVID-19. The receptors originated from a human donor who had recovered from COVID-19.

Only a few counts were recorded for this clone. The chain is built from TRBV6-5 and TRBJ2-5; TRBD2 agrees at 12 bases. Losses at the gene ends were 10 bases for V and 7 bases for J; bases not matched to a gene: 10. The CDR3 covers 14 residues. From germline, CDR1 is MNHEY and CDR2 SVGAGI. CDR3 in DNA: TGTGCCACTGGGGGACTAGCGGGTGGCGGGACCCAGTACTTC. This gives the protein CATGGLAGGGTQYF.

This chain links TRBV10-3 with TRBJ2-7, with D perhaps being TRBD1 or TRBD2 (5 bases each). CDR1 and CDR2 from the germline V gene are ENHRY and SYGVKD. This CDR3 is built from 14 residues. Deletions cut 6 bases from V and 4 bases from J, with 16 bases between. DNA for the CDR3: TGTGCCATCAGGAGGGCAGGGTCCACTTACGAGCAGTACTTC. It translates to CAIRRAGSTYEQYF.

A few counts support this clone. The V call is TRBV27, the J call TRBJ1-2; weak D call: TRBD1 (5 bases). CDR1 and CDR2 (germline): MNHEY, SMNVEV (reference sequence). The V end was cut by 5 bases, the J end by 4 bases, with 14 bases between. The CDR3 is 14 amino acids. The CDR3 DNA is TGTGCCAGCAGTCGCCAAGGGGTCCTCTATGGCTACACCTTC. It codes for CASSRQGVLYGYTF.

The chain recombines TRBV7-2 with TRBJ1-3; no reliable D call. V lost 8 bases and J 0 bases, leaving 5 bases between the germline ends. The CDR3 runs to 12 residues. Germline V gene sequence: CDR1 SGHTA, CDR2 FQGNSA. The CDR3 region is CASSLSGNTIYF. CDR3 in DNA: TGTGCCAGCTCCCTCTCTGGAAACACCATATATTTT. Drawing the rest from reference TRBV7-2 and TRBJ1-3, the complete variable domain is GAGVSQSPSNKVTEKGKDVELRCDPISGHTALYWYRQSLGQGLEFLIYFQGNSAPDKSGLPSDRFSAERTGGSVSTLTIQRTQQEDSAVYLCASSLSGNTIYFGEGSWLTVV.

The V call is TRBV27, the J call TRBJ1-2, with 7 positions matching TRBD1. Germline CDR1 is MNHEY and CDR2 is SMNVEV (reference sequence). This CDR3 region has 17 residues. J gave up 4 bases and V 3 bases, and 14 bases lay outside the gene matches. CDR3 nucleotides: TGTGCCAGCAGTTTGGTCTCTTCCAGGGGGTATAGCTATGGCTACACCTTC. It specifies CASSLVSSRGYSYGYTF.

The rearrangement links TRBV18 to TRBJ1-1, with D unclear. Germline CDR1 is KGHSH and CDR2 is LQKENI. V was cut by 2 bases and J by 5 bases, with 9 bases left in between. The CDR3 spans 13 residues. The CDR3 sequence: CASSPNVGTEAFF. CDR3 nucleotide sequence: TGTGCCAGCTCACCAAACGTAGGTACTGAAGCTTTCTTT.

The rearrangement uses TRBV10-3 and TRBJ2-3, with TRBD1 matching 7 bases. The germline V gene has CDR1 ENHRY and CDR2 SYGVKD. V shed 4 bases and J 1 base; nucleotides not matched to a gene: 2. The CDR3 loop spans 14 amino acids. This CDR3 is CAISAGTGTDTQYF. CDR3 bases: TGTGCCATCAGTGCCGGGACAGGCACAGATACGCAGTATTTT.

CDR3 sequence (DNA): TGTGCCAGTAGCATCAACGGAGGGCCTTACGAGCAGTACTTC. Encoded protein: CASSINGGPYEQYF. The gene calls are TRBV19 and TRBJ2-7; a weak D match, TRBD2 (6 bases). The V gene's germline CDR1 is LNHDA and CDR2 SQIVND (reference sequence). Trimming left V 6 bases short and J 4 bases short, with 16 bases between. The CDR3 runs to 14 residues.

The V call is TRBV5-5, the J call TRBJ1-2, with D perhaps TRBD1 (6 bases). Germline V gene data show CDR1 as SGHKS and CDR2 as YYEKEE (reference sequence). The CDR3 totals 13 residues. Deletions cut 0 bases from V and 12 bases from J, with 15 bases between. The CDR3 loop reads CASSLVRGAPDTF. The CDR3 DNA follows: TGTGCCAGCAGCTTGGTTCGGGGGGCGCCGGACACCTTC.

This clone was detected only a few times. Other DNA sequences in this sample translate to the same CDR3. The V and J genes are TRBV9 and TRBJ2-3; D could derive from TRBD1 or TRBD2 (5 bases each). V was shortened by 2 bases and J by 2 bases, with 6 bases between the two germline ends. Looked up from germline, CDR1 is SGDLS and CDR2 is YYNGEE. There are 13 residues in the CDR3. The CDR3 region has the DNA TGTGCCAGCAGCGTGGGGACCACAGATACGCAGTATTTT. Amino acids: CASSVGTTDTQYF.

This rearrangement joins TRBV30 to TRBJ1-1; possible D gene TRBD1, 5 bases. Germline V gives CDR1 GTSNPN, CDR2 SVGIG (reference sequence). The CDR3 length is 14 residues. The V end was cut by 0 bases, the J end by 2 bases, with 10 bases between. In DNA, the CDR3 is TGTGCCTGGAGTGTACGGGGACTTAACACTGAAGCTTTCTTT. This sequence encodes CAWSVRGLNTEAFF.

J is TRBJ2-1 and V is TRBV19, with TRBD2 matching 12 bases. CDR3 size: 16 residues. Germline loops: CDR1 LNHDA, CDR2 SQIVND (reference sequence). V shed 10 bases and J 4 bases; nucleotides not matched to a gene: 11. The CDR3 DNA reads TGTGCCACTGCACTAGCGGGAGGTGGCAAGTACAATGAGCAGTTCTTC. It translates to CATALAGGGKYNEQFF.

V usage is TRBV15 and J usage is TRBJ2-1; D unclear. CDR1 LNHNV and CDR2 YYDKDF come from the germline V gene (reference sequence). V was cut by 1 base and J by 0 bases, with 10 bases left in between. The CDR3 consists of 16 residues. CDR3 amino acids: CATSRAKQGSYNEQFF. CDR3 nucleotide sequence: TGTGCCACCAGCAGAGCCAAGCAAGGCTCCTACAATGAGCAGTTCTTC.

The CDR3 DNA follows: TGTGCCAGCAGTTCCCGAGGGGCTTTCTTT. Translation: CASSSRGAFF. This chain uses TRBV6-6 with TRBJ1-1, with no clear D. V was pared by 4 bases and J by 11 bases, with 8 bases between. This CDR3 is built from 10 residues. Looked up from germline, CDR1 is MNHNY and CDR2 is SVGAGI (reference sequence).

The V call is TRBV5-6, the J call TRBJ1-4; TRBD1 matches 8 bases. The CDR3 covers 14 residues. J lost 7 bases, V lost 2 bases, and 4 bases had no gene match. From germline, CDR1 is SGHDT and CDR2 YYEEEE. The CDR3 reads CASSFRGLVEKLFF. The DNA of the CDR3 is TGTGCCAGCAGCTTCAGGGGGCTGGTTGAAAAACTGTTTTTT.

The chain recombines TRBV19 with TRBJ2-4; D gene ambiguous. V was clipped by 0 bases and J by 9 bases, with 12 bases between them. This CDR3 spans 14 amino acids. In germline, CDR1 is LNHDA, CDR2 SQIVND (reference sequence). CDR3 region: CASSIETPGGIQYF. CDR3 coding DNA: TGTGCCAGTAGTATAGAGACCCCCGGCGGCATTCAGTACTTC.

The J gene is TRBJ2-1, the V gene TRBV19; D gene ambiguous. V gave up 7 bases and J gave up 0 bases, with 1 base separating them. The CDR3 runs 11 residues. The germline V gene has CDR1 LNHDA and CDR2 SQIVND (reference sequence). The CDR3 DNA follows: TGTGCCAGTAACTCCTACAATGAGCAGTTCTTC. This encodes CASNSYNEQFF.

The table lists this clone with a count of one. The rearrangement joins TRBV2 to TRBJ1-4; TRBD1 aligns across 7 bases. The CDR3 is made up of 16 amino acids. Germline assignment: CDR1 SNHLY and CDR2 FYNNEI. V lost 2 bases and J lost 10; bases outside the gene matches: 13. The DNA of the CDR3 is TGTGCCAGCAGTGAAAGGTCGTGGCAGGGGGAAGTAAAACTGTTTTTT. This sequence encodes CASSERSWQGEVKLFF.

DNA of the CDR3: TGTGCCTGGAGTGTGGGGGGGTTCAATCAGCCCCAGCATTTT. Translating it yields CAWSVGGFNQPQHF. This chain joins TRBV30 and TRBJ1-5, with a possible D match to TRBD1 (5 bases). This CDR3 region has 14 residues. V was pared by 0 bases and J by 3 bases, with 9 bases between. Germline CDR1 and CDR2: GTSNPN and SVGIG (reference sequence).

The chain is built from TRBV13 and TRBJ2-1; the match to TRBD2 covers 7 bases. Germline V gene lookup returns CDR1 PRHDT and CDR2 FYEKMQ (reference sequence). Losses at the gene ends were 3 bases for V and 9 bases for J; bases not matched to a gene: 8. The CDR3 is made up of 14 amino acids. CDR3: CASSLGLQHAEQFF. The CDR3 nucleotides are TGTGCCAGCAGCTTGGGACTACAGCACGCTGAGCAGTTCTTC.

CDR3 region: CASSEDRTIKGYTF. CDR3 nucleotide sequence: TGTGCCAGCAGTGAGGATCGGACGATCAAGGGCTACACCTTC. The V and J genes are TRBV2 and TRBJ1-2; D call uncertain. The CDR3 runs to 14 residues. With 3 bases removed from V and 8 bases from J, the gap between germline ends came to 16 bases. CDR1 SNHLY and CDR2 FYNNEI come from the germline V gene.

The chain employs TRBV6-1 and TRBJ1-2; D is possibly TRBD1 (6 bases). The V and J ends lost 3 bases and 1 base respectively, with 6 bases between them. Germline assignment: CDR1 MNHNS and CDR2 SASEGT. The CDR3 loop spans 13 amino acids. The CDR3 DNA follows: TGTGCCAGCAGTGAGGACAGTAACTATGGCTACACCTTC. Translating gives CASSEDSNYGYTF.

The rearrangement links TRBV7-8 to TRBJ2-2, with a weak D call TRBD1 (5 bases). The CDR3 length is 17 residues. The germline V and J ends were trimmed by 2 bases and 6 bases, with 19 bases remaining between them. From germline, CDR1 is SGHVS and CDR2 FQNEAQ. This CDR3 reads CASSLSQGEGFAGELFF. CDR3 bases: TGTGCCAGCAGCTTATCCCAGGGCGAAGGTTTCGCCGGGGAGCTGTTTTTT.

As concerns this clone: A much larger clone is a single base away; this may be a read error. This sequence joins TRBV10-3 and TRBJ1-1; tentatively, D is TRBD1 (6 bases). CDR1 and CDR2 (germline): ENHRY, SYGVKD. CDR3 length: 13 amino acids. The CDR3 DNA reads TGTACCATCATGGGTTATGAGGGGGGAGAAGCTTTCTTT. This translates into CTIMGYEGGEAFF.

V and J are TRBV7-2 and TRBJ1-3; D is unresolved. The CDR3 sequence is 14 residues long. V lost 6 bases and J 0 bases, leaving 9 bases between the germline ends. Per the germline V gene, CDR1 is SGHTA and CDR2 is FQGNSA. Written as DNA, the CDR3 is TGTGCCAGCAGTTCGGGCCTCTCTGGAAACACCATATATTTT. It yields the protein CASSSGLSGNTIYF.

The genes are TRBV25-1 and TRBJ1-1; D is perhaps TRBD1 (5 bases). The CDR3 extends over 17 amino acids. Germline CDR1 reads MGHDK; CDR2 reads SYGVNS. With 1 base removed from V and 7 bases from J, the gap between germline ends came to 22 bases. The CDR3 nucleotides read TGTGCCAGCAGTGAATCGGGGCAAGGATACGGGCGGTATGAAGCTTTCTTT. It translates to CASSESGQGYGRYEAFF.

V usage is TRBV11-3 and J usage is TRBJ2-7; TRBD2 might be the D (5 bases). Trimming removed 2 bases from V and 0 bases from J, with 11 bases in between. The CDR3 is made up of 15 amino acids. In germline, CDR1 is SGHNT, CDR2 YENEEA. This chain's CDR3 is CASSLSRGSSYEQYF. CDR3 nucleotide sequence: TGTGCCAGCAGCTTAAGTCGGGGAAGCTCCTACGAGCAGTACTTC.

Worth noting for this clone: This specimen includes other DNA sequences encoding the same CDR3. The rearrangement joins TRBV12-3 or TRBV12-4 to TRBJ2-5; D is unresolved. The V end was cut by 2 bases, the J end by 2 bases, with 0 bases between. This CDR3 comprises 11 residues. Here the CDR3 DNA reads TGTGCCAGCAGTTTACAAGAGACCCAGTACTTC. Protein product: CASSLQETQYF.

The chain joins TRBV4-1 to TRBJ1-1; 8 bases are a match to TRBD1. Germline loops: CDR1 MGHRA, CDR2 YSYEKL. This CDR3 is 15 amino acids long. Trimming cost V 4 bases and J 4 bases; bases outside gene matches: 8. Here the CDR3 reads CASSLSQGAVTEAFF. The CDR3, as DNA: TGCGCCAGCAGCCTATCGCAGGGGGCGGTCACTGAAGCTTTCTTT.

V usage is TRBV5-1 and J usage is TRBJ2-7; D is uncertain. V was shortened by 7 bases and J by 2 bases, with 16 bases between the two germline ends. This CDR3 region has 14 residues. CDR1 is SGHRS, CDR2 YFSETQ, per germline. In DNA form, the CDR3 reads TGCGCCAGCGGATCGGGTGGCCCCACCTACGAGCAGTACTTC. Translated: CASGSGGPTYEQYF.